Listed here are 27 T cell receptor beta chains from one sample, sequenced in a study of CD8 T cells in ankylosing spondylitis. TCRdb analysed the 5' RACE reads with MiXCR anew, one entry per CDR3 protein. The table shows about 250,000 distinct CDR3 sequences, with roughly 32% occurring only once. Input material: blood, either unsorted or a sorted T cell fraction (not recorded which). These receptors were taken from a male donor with ankylosing spondylitis or in good health (not recorded which).

The chain links TRBV29-1 to TRBJ2-3, with D perhaps TRBD1 or TRBD2 (5 bases each). The V gene lost 7 bases and the J gene lost 5 bases, with 13 bases spanning the gap. Germline V gene sequence: CDR1 SQVTM, CDR2 ANQGSEA. The CDR3 runs to 12 residues. CDR3 nucleotide sequence: TGCAGCGGAAGTGGGACGGGAGATACGCAGTATTTT. The encoded protein is CSGSGTGDTQYF.

The chain couples TRBV9 to TRBJ1-3, with D possibly TRBD1 on 5 matching bases. CDR1 SGDLS and CDR2 YYNGEE come from the germline V gene. V shed 3 bases and J shed 4 bases, with 14 bases lying between them. The CDR3 spans 15 residues. CDR3 in DNA: TGTGCCAGCAGCGCCAGGGCGAGCTTGGGAAACACCATATATTTT. As protein: CASSARASLGNTIYF.

V is TRBV7-7 and J is TRBJ2-5; tentatively, D is TRBD2 (5 bases). Germline V gene lookup returns CDR1 SSHAT and CDR2 FNYEAQ (reference sequence). CDR3 length: 12 residues. V was shortened by 5 bases and J by 10 bases, with 14 bases between the two germline ends. The CDR3 reads CASSDGPGNQYF. In DNA form, the CDR3 reads TGTGCCAGCAGCGACGGCCCCGGGAACCAGTACTTC.

The chain employs TRBV9 and TRBJ2-7; 7 bases line up with TRBD2. Trimming cost V 0 bases and J 0 bases; bases outside gene matches: 3. The germline V gene encodes CDR1 SGDLS and CDR2 YYNGEE. The CDR3 loop spans 15 amino acids. Here the CDR3 reads CASSVAGGDSYEQYF. The CDR3, as DNA: TGTGCCAGCAGCGTAGCTGGGGGGGACTCCTACGAGCAGTACTTC.

The gene calls are TRBV24-1 and TRBJ2-5; TRBD2 matches 7 bases. The CDR3 is 15 amino acids. The ends lost 2 bases at V and 2 bases at J; junction bases unmatched: 4. In germline, CDR1 is KGHDR, CDR2 SFDVKD. The CDR3 reads CATSDYSGGQETQYF. In nucleotides, the CDR3 is TGTGCCACCAGTGATTATTCCGGGGGGCAAGAGACCCAGTACTTC.

This rearrangement joins TRBV12-3 or TRBV12-4 to TRBJ2-5, with D possibly matching TRBD1 (7 bases). The CDR3 extends over 19 amino acids. The V end was cut by 9 bases, the J end by 4 bases, with 33 bases between. The CDR3 region is CARPTSEGAMRLLAETQYF. The CDR3, as DNA: TGTGCCAGACCTACCTCGGAGGGGGCCATGAGGTTGTTAGCAGAGACCCAGTACTTC.

The genes are TRBV4-1 and TRBJ2-5; TRBD2 agrees at 12 bases. CDR3 length equals 15 residues. Germline CDR1 MGHRA, CDR2 YSYEKL. J lost 7 bases, V lost 1 base, and 4 bases had no gene match. The CDR3 nucleotides are TGCGCCAGCAGCCAAGGACTAGCGGGGGTCGGGACCCAGTACTTC. It translates to CASSQGLAGVGTQYF.

This clonotype has only a few counts. The CDR3 here is CASSRQGSANTQYF. CDR3 DNA: TGTGCCAGCAGCAGACAGGGGAGCGCAAATACGCAGTATTTT. V is TRBV9 and J is TRBJ2-3, with 8 nucleotides matching TRBD1. The CDR3 extends over 14 amino acids. Trimming cost V 4 bases and J 7 bases; bases outside gene matches: 8. Germline loops: CDR1 SGDLS, CDR2 YYNGEE. The complete variable domain, with remaining parts taken from reference TRBV9 and TRBJ2-3, reads DSGVTQTPKHLITATGQRVTLRCSPRSGDLSVYWYQQSLDQGLQFLIQYYNGEERAKGNILERFSAQQFPDLHSELNLSSLELGDSALYFCASSRQGSANTQYFGPGTRLTVL.

The J gene is TRBJ2-2, the V gene TRBV7-6; D unclear. The CDR3 totals 14 residues. CDR1 is SGHVS, CDR2 FNYEAQ, per germline. Trimming cost V 2 bases and J 6 bases, with 10 bases left between them. CDR3 DNA: TGTGCCAGCAGCTTAAGCATTGGGGCCGGGGAGCTGTTTTTT. This sequence encodes CASSLSIGAGELFF.

The gene calls are TRBV6-5 and TRBJ2-4; the D gene could be TRBD1 or TRBD2 (6 bases each). The CDR3 is 15 amino acids. Germline CDR1 is MNHEY and CDR2 is SVGAGI. V was clipped by 0 bases and J by 1 base, with 7 bases between them. The CDR3 sequence: CASSYSGGAKNIQYF. The CDR3 bases are TGTGCCAGCAGTTACTCGGGGGGCGCCAAAAACATTCAGTACTTC.

The rearrangement joins TRBV5-1 to TRBJ2-7; D may correspond to TRBD1 or TRBD2 (5 bases each). Germline lookup yields CDR1 SGHRS and CDR2 YFSETQ. The CDR3 is 15 residues long. Deletions cut 4 bases from V and 3 bases from J, with 17 bases between. In DNA, the CDR3 is TGCGCCAGCAGCGAGGGGACGGCGAAAGGCTACGAGCAGTACTTC. Residues: CASSEGTAKGYEQYF.

This chain uses TRBV6-1 with TRBJ1-2; 9 bases align to TRBD1. Germline assignment: CDR1 MNHNS and CDR2 SASEGT. Trimming removed 5 bases from V and 4 bases from J; junction bases left unmatched: 2. CDR3 length: 13 residues. The chain's CDR3 is CASSRGQGYGYTF. The CDR3 DNA is TGTGCCAGCAGTCGGGGACAGGGCTATGGCTACACCTTC.

The CDR3 nucleotides read TGTGCCACCAGTGATCCAGGGGGGAAGACCCAGTACTTC. Translation gives CATSDPGGKTQYF. The rearrangement joins TRBV24-1 to TRBJ2-5; D is perhaps TRBD1 (7 bases). CDR1 is KGHDR and CDR2 is SFDVKD in the germline V gene. The V end was cut by 3 bases, the J end by 6 bases, with 10 bases between. The CDR3 consists of 13 residues.

The gene calls are TRBV10-3 and TRBJ2-1, with a weak D call TRBD2 (5 bases). CDR3 length: 13 residues. Trimming stripped 4 bases from V and 8 bases from J, with 12 bases between. The germline gives CDR1 ENHRY, CDR2 SYGVKD. The CDR3: CAISGEGHDEQFF. CDR3 DNA sequence: TGTGCCATCAGTGGAGAGGGTCACGATGAGCAGTTCTTC.

This rearrangement joins TRBV27 to TRBJ2-2; 10 bases map to TRBD2. V dropped 2 bases and J dropped 5; count of bases not matched to a gene: 14. This CDR3 is built from 19 residues. Germline V gene sequence: CDR1 MNHEY, CDR2 SMNVEV (reference sequence). The CDR3 protein is CASSLGVASGGRKTGELFF. The CDR3 coding sequence is TGTGCCAGCAGTTTAGGGGTCGCTAGCGGGGGTCGGAAGACCGGGGAGCTGTTTTTT.

V and J are TRBV30 and TRBJ2-7; D is ambiguous. Trimming cost V 0 bases and J 3 bases, with 6 bases left between them. Per germline, CDR1 GTSNPN and CDR2 SVGIG (reference sequence). The CDR3 consists of 12 residues. CDR3 amino acids: CAWSVDHYEQYF. As DNA, the CDR3 is TGTGCCTGGAGTGTAGATCACTACGAGCAGTACTTC. The full variable domain, rest sourced from reference TRBV30 and TRBJ2-7, is SQTIHQWPATLVQPVGSPLSLECTVEGTSNPNLYWYRQAAGRGLQLLFYSVGIGQISSEVPQNLSASRPQDRQFILSSKKLLLSDSGFYLCAWSVDHYEQYFGPGTRLTVT.

This clonotype has only a few counts. The CDR3 coding sequence is TGTGCCACATACGGTGGAGAGACCCAGTACTTC. Its protein is CATYGGETQYF. This chain connects TRBV10-3 to TRBJ2-5; no firm D call. The CDR3 extends over 11 amino acids. V was trimmed by 10 bases and J by 4 bases, leaving 10 bases between them. Per germline, CDR1 ENHRY and CDR2 SYGVKD.

A few counts support this clonotype. The rearrangement uses TRBV20-1 and TRBJ1-1, with D perhaps matching TRBD1 (5 bases). The CDR3 spans 11 residues. CDR1 and CDR2 (germline): DFQATT, SNEGSKA (reference sequence). The CDR3 DNA is TGCATCGCAGACAGGAACACTGAAGCTTTCTTT. Its translation: CIADRNTEAFF.

Only a few counts were recorded for this clonotype. The chain couples TRBV20-1 to TRBJ1-1, with no clear D. Trimming removed 6 bases from V and 1 base from J, with 12 bases in between. This CDR3 comprises 13 residues. From germline, CDR1 is DFQATT and CDR2 SNEGSKA (reference sequence). CDR3 sequence reads: CSARGPANTEAFF. The CDR3 nucleotides read TGCAGTGCCCGAGGGCCAGCGAACACTGAAGCTTTCTTT.

The chain uses TRBV27 and TRBJ2-6; D call uncertain. The CDR3 has 13 residues. Per germline, CDR1 MNHEY and CDR2 SMNVEV (reference sequence). The ends were cut back, 11 bases at V and 0 bases at J, with 8 bases in the middle. The CDR3 coding sequence is TGTGCCGACCCCGACTCTGGGGCCAACGTCCTGACTTTC. As protein: CADPDSGANVLTF. Using reference TRBV27 and TRBJ2-6 for the parts outside the CDR3, the full variable domain is EAQVTQNPRYLITVTGKKLTVTCSQNMNHEYMSWYRQDPGLGLRQIYYSMNVEVTDKGDVPEGYKVSRKEKRNFPLILESPSPNQTSLYFCADPDSGANVLTFGAGSRLTVL.

This clonotype was seen just once. The CDR3 here is CASSLIPTGDLSSYNSPLHF. The DNA of the CDR3 is TGTGCCAGCAGCTTGATTCCGACTGGAGACCTTAGCTCCTATAATTCACCCCTCCACTTT. V gene TRBV5-6 combines with J gene TRBJ1-6, with no clear D. Germline lookup yields CDR1 SGHDT and CDR2 YYEEEE. CDR3 length: 20 residues. Trimming shortened V by 1 base and J by 0 bases, and 20 bases separated the two germline ends.

J is TRBJ1-1 and V is TRBV6-5, with D perhaps matching TRBD1 (6 bases). The CDR3 covers 12 residues. The ends were cut back, 10 bases at V and 3 bases at J, with 12 bases in the middle. Germline V gives CDR1 MNHEY, CDR2 SVGAGI. Written as DNA, the CDR3 is TGTGCCACCGGGGGGCTGGACACTGAAGCTTTCTTT. It specifies CATGGLDTEAFF.

The rearrangement links TRBV7-6 to TRBJ1-2, with TRBD1 as a possible D gene (5 bases). The CDR3 extends over 14 amino acids. Germline CDR1 and CDR2: SGHVS and FNYEAQ. Deletions cut 2 bases from V and 4 bases from J, with 11 bases between. CDR3 in DNA: TGTGCCAGCAGCTTACTAGGACAAGCCTATGGCTACACCTTC. Amino acids: CASSLLGQAYGYTF.

Regarding this clonotype: Sequence at one end of the junction differs from germline and may be a read error. This chain joins TRBV5-6 and TRBJ1-6; the D gene is possibly TRBD1 (6 bases). Germline CDR1 is SGHDT and CDR2 is YYEEEE. CDR3 length: 16 amino acids. The CDR3 DNA sequence: TGTGCCAGCAGCTTTTCGGACAGCTCCTATAATTCACCCCTGCACTTT. It yields the protein CASSFSDSSYNSPLHF.

In this sample, this clonotype turned up a few times. The gene calls are TRBV7-3 and TRBJ2-5; the D gene is possibly TRBD2 (6 bases). The germline gives CDR1 SGHTA, CDR2 FQGTGA. CDR3 length: 16 amino acids. Trimming cost V 3 bases and J 4 bases, with 18 bases left between them. CDR3 nucleotides: TGTGCCAGCAGCTTGCTAAGACTAGTTCATCCAGAGACCCAGTACTTC. Its translation is CASSLLRLVHPETQYF.

This chain links TRBV6-5 with TRBJ1-6, with a possible D match to TRBD1 (5 bases). V was clipped by 0 bases and J by 15 bases, with 21 bases between them. This CDR3 is built from 16 residues. Germline V CDR1 and CDR2: MNHEY, SVGAGI. This CDR3 reads CASSYSARARDGVLHF. CDR3 DNA: TGTGCCAGCAGTTACTCGGCCAGGGCGCGTGATGGGGTCCTCCACTTT.

V usage is TRBV12-3 or TRBV12-4 and J usage is TRBJ2-1; a possible D gene is TRBD1 (5 bases). This CDR3 is 12 amino acids long. With 6 bases removed from V and 5 bases from J, the gap between germline ends came to 8 bases. The CDR3 sequence: CASRRQNNEQFF. CDR3 DNA: TGTGCCAGCAGAAGACAGAACAATGAGCAGTTCTTC.